The 14 T cell receptor beta chains below all came from one sample that was sequenced in a study of beta chain features in type 1 diabetes. Findings and caveats of the study: Among all four CD4+ subsets, Type 1 diabetes patients had TCRB CDR3s that were moderately but significantly shorter.

No antigen has been assigned to these receptors. The sequenced template was cDNA made from the entire isolated RNA. Assay used: immunoSEQ multiplex PCR; TCRdb lists only in-frame clones, some missing. The repertoire has hundreds of thousands of clones, under 15% of them found once; the top ten carry 0.02% to 0.025%. Sequencing used naive CD4+ T cells from blood. The receptors shown here come from a man aged 18 to 30 with type 1 diabetes.

The rearrangement links TRBV9 to TRBJ1-3; D is unclear. CDR3 length equals 13 residues. Germline V gene data show CDR1 as SGDLS and CDR2 as YYNGEE. V dropped 4 bases and J dropped 0 bases, with 5 bases sitting between them. The CDR3 DNA reads TGTGCCAGCAGCCCCCTCTCTGGAAACACCATATATTTT. Its protein product is CASSPLSGNTIYF.

The rearrangement joins TRBV5-6 to TRBJ2-7, with a possible D match to TRBD2 (6 bases). Germline CDR1 SGHDT, CDR2 YYEEEE. V was trimmed by 1 base and J by 0 bases, leaving 11 bases between them. The CDR3 totals 15 residues. In DNA form, the CDR3 reads TGTGCCAGCAGCTTGAATGCGGGGAGCTCCTACGAGCAGTACTTC. It specifies CASSLNAGSSYEQYF.

The sample holds a few counts of this clone. The rearrangement uses TRBV5-1 and TRBJ2-7, with no clear D. Deletions cut 0 bases from V and 3 bases from J, with 10 bases between. CDR3 size: 14 residues. The germline V gene has CDR1 SGHRS and CDR2 YFSETQ. CDR3: CASSLDPGGYEQYF. The CDR3 DNA reads TGCGCCAGCAGCTTGGACCCGGGCGGCTACGAGCAGTACTTC. The full variable domain, completed using reference TRBV5-1 and TRBJ2-7, is KAGVTQTPRYLIKTRGQQVTLSCSPISGHRSVSWYQQTPGQGLQFLFEYFSETQRNKGNFPGRFSGRQFSNSRSEMNVSTLELGDSALYLCASSLDPGGYEQYFGPGTRLTVT.

This clone was counted between two and nine times. The V and J genes are TRBV28 and TRBJ1-1; 11 bases are a match to TRBD1. Germline-derived CDR1 and CDR2 are MDHEN and SYDVKM. The CDR3 sequence is 15 residues long. Losses at the gene ends were 8 bases for V and 7 bases for J; bases not matched to a gene: 12. CDR3 amino acids: CASRPGTGGYSEAFF. CDR3 DNA sequence: TGTGCCAGCCGCCCTGGGACAGGGGGTTATAGTGAAGCTTTCTTT.

This clone was detected a few times. The chain links TRBV28 to TRBJ1-3; D remains unclear. This CDR3 has 14 residues. Germline V lookup: CDR1 MDHEN, CDR2 SYDVKM. The V and J ends lost 6 bases and 3 bases respectively, with 12 bases between them. Written as DNA, the CDR3 is TGTGCCAGCAGCACGTCCGGTCATGGAAACACCATATATTTT. Translating gives CASSTSGHGNTIYF.

This clone was found a few times. J is TRBJ1-3 and V is TRBV5-1; a possible D gene is TRBD1 (6 bases). The V gene lost 4 bases and the J gene lost 0 bases, with 14 bases spanning the gap. The CDR3 has 16 residues. Germline V gene sequence: CDR1 SGHRS, CDR2 YFSETQ. The CDR3 DNA follows: TGCGCCAGCAGCGGGAACTCAGGGGACTCTGGAAACACCATATATTTT. Its protein is CASSGNSGDSGNTIYF. The complete variable domain, with remaining parts taken from reference TRBV5-1 and TRBJ1-3, reads KAGVTQTPRYLIKTRGQQVTLSCSPISGHRSVSWYQQTPGQGLQFLFEYFSETQRNKGNFPGRFSGRQFSNSRSEMNVSTLELGDSALYLCASSGNSGDSGNTIYFGEGSWLTVV.

The chain couples TRBV7-6 to TRBJ2-1, with 10 bases matching TRBD2. CDR3 length: 16 residues. The germline V gene has CDR1 SGHVS and CDR2 FNYEAQ. J lost 2 bases, V lost 5 bases, and 6 bases had no gene match. The CDR3 spells CASSAALAGAYNEQFF. The CDR3, as DNA: TGTGCCAGCAGCGCAGCTCTAGCGGGAGCCTACAATGAGCAGTTCTTC.

The table lists this clone with a few counts. This chain links TRBV15 with TRBJ1-4, with a possible D match to TRBD1 (6 bases). The CDR3 length is 17 residues. The V end lost 5 bases, the J end lost 7 bases, and 23 bases lay between the germline ends. Germline V gene lookup returns CDR1 LNHNV and CDR2 YYDKDF (reference sequence). In nucleotides, the CDR3 is TGTGCCACCAGCTCCCTCAAGGGCAGGGGTTCGAGTGAAAAACTGTTTTTT. Its protein is CATSSLKGRGSSEKLFF.

This clone appeared a few times. The chain has TRBV4-1 and TRBJ1-5; TRBD1 matches at 9 bases. Per the germline V gene, CDR1 is MGHRA and CDR2 is YSYEKL. The ends lost 3 bases at V and 1 base at J; junction bases unmatched: 4. CDR3 length equals 16 residues. CDR3 in amino acids: CASSQPGQGSNQPQHF. The CDR3 bases are TGCGCCAGCAGCCAGCCCGGACAGGGGAGCAATCAGCCCCAGCATTTT.

Notes on this clone: The same CDR3 can be traced to other DNA sequences in this sample. This chain joins TRBV7-9 and TRBJ1-1, with no clear D. CDR3 length equals 11 residues. Per the germline V gene, CDR1 is SEHNR and CDR2 is FQNEAQ (reference sequence). V was shortened by 5 bases and J by 5 bases, with 6 bases between the two germline ends. In nucleotides, the CDR3 is TGTGCCAGCAGCCTCAGTACTGAAGCTTTCTTT. It encodes CASSLSTEAFF.

The V call is TRBV28, the J call TRBJ2-7, with 7 bases fitting TRBD1. V dropped 6 bases and J dropped 3; count of bases not matched to a gene: 8. The CDR3 spans 14 residues. The germline V gene has CDR1 MDHEN and CDR2 SYDVKM. CDR3 nucleotide sequence: TGTGCCAGCAGGGAGTCCGGACAGGTCTACGAGCAGTACTTC. Amino acids: CASRESGQVYEQYF.

The V gene is TRBV4-1, the J gene TRBJ2-5; possibly TRBD2 for D (5 bases). The CDR3 spans 15 residues. With 1 base removed from V and 5 bases from J, the gap between germline ends came to 14 bases. Germline values: CDR1 MGHRA, CDR2 YSYEKL. CDR3 nucleotides: TGCGCCAGCAGCCAAGGCCCCGGAGGAAGGGAGACCCAGTACTTC. Translating it yields CASSQGPGGRETQYF.

The sample holds a few counts of this clone. The rearrangement joins TRBV21-1 to TRBJ2-7; the table's D gene call, TRBD1, was not cross checked with the DNA. TRBV21-1 is annotated as a pseudogene. The CDR3 contains 18 residues. CDR3 region: CASSKALVLRGYSYEQYF. CDR3 bases: TGTGCCAGCAGCAAAGCGCTTGTCCTCAGGGGCTACTCCTACGAGCAGTACTTC.

This clone was picked up a small number of times. The rearrangement joins TRBV25-1 to TRBJ1-2; D gene ambiguous. From germline, CDR1 is MGHDK and CDR2 SYGVNS. This CDR3 is built from 14 residues. Trimming removed 3 bases from V and 2 bases from J, with 10 bases in between. The CDR3 reads CASSDWGLNYGYTF. The CDR3 DNA follows: TGTGCCAGCAGTGACTGGGGATTAAACTATGGCTACACCTTC.